The 9 T cell receptor beta chains given below trace back to one sample, sequenced in a study of response to subunit inactivated influenza vaccine. TCRdb processed the RT-PCR reads anew with MiXCR; each CDR3 protein has one entry. The sample lists roughly 780,000 distinct CDR3 sequences; roughly 18% were seen once. Here the sequenced sample was PBMCs from blood, taken roughly 5 days after vaccination. Receptor source: a man between 45 and 60 years old who received an inactivated influenza vaccine.

The sample holds many counts of this clonotype. V and J are TRBV12-3 or TRBV12-4 and TRBJ2-7; 7 bases match TRBD1. After removal of 6 bases from V and 5 bases from J, the junction contained 10 bases not matched to a gene. CDR3 length: 14 residues. The CDR3 DNA is TGTGCCAGCAGACAGGGGTACTCCCCCCACGAGCAGTACTTC. Its translation: CASRQGYSPHEQYF.

The chain uses TRBV7-8 and TRBJ2-5, with D unclear. Trimming shortened V by 1 base and J by 12 bases, and 12 bases separated the two germline ends. The CDR3 has 12 amino acids. Germline V gives CDR1 SGHVS, CDR2 FQNEAQ. The CDR3 sequence is CASSLVGSRKYF. The CDR3 nucleotides read TGTGCCAGCAGCTTAGTTGGAAGCCGAAAGTACTTC.

This sequence joins TRBV7-8 and TRBJ2-3; TRBD2 is a possible D gene (6 bases). The V gene lost 7 bases and the J gene lost 5 bases, with 16 bases spanning the gap. From germline, CDR1 is SGHVS and CDR2 FQNEAQ. The CDR3 length is 14 residues. CDR3 in amino acids: CASTESGSLDTQYF. The CDR3 DNA reads TGTGCCAGCACCGAAAGCGGGTCCCTAGATACGCAGTATTTT.

This clonotype was seen only a few times. The chain employs TRBV20-1 and TRBJ2-5, with D possibly TRBD1 on 5 matching bases. Trimming stripped 0 bases from V and 7 bases from J, with 15 bases between. The CDR3 has 14 amino acids. Looked up from germline, CDR1 is DFQATT and CDR2 is SNEGSKA (reference sequence). The CDR3 DNA is TGCAGTGCTAGAGAGGGGCCGAGTCTTCGGACCCAGTACTTC. Encoded protein: CSAREGPSLRTQYF.

This clonotype turned up a few times. This chain connects TRBV7-2 to TRBJ2-7, with 7 bases aligning to TRBD2. Germline CDR1 is SGHTA and CDR2 is FQGNSA. The CDR3 consists of 15 residues. The V gene end was trimmed by 0 bases and the J gene end by 4 bases; junction bases not matched to a gene: 6. The CDR3 reads CASSLASRGGYEQYF. In DNA, the CDR3 is TGTGCCAGCAGCTTAGCGTCGAGGGGAGGGTACGAGCAGTACTTC.

In this sample, this clonotype turned up a few times. DNA of the CDR3: TGTGCCAGCAGCCAAGATCGGCCTTTAGCTAGCGGGGGGTACAATGAGCAGTTCTTC. Translated: CASSQDRPLASGGYNEQFF. The chain carries TRBV3-1 and TRBJ2-1, with 11 bases lining up with TRBD2. The CDR3 extends over 19 amino acids. CDR1 is LGHDT, CDR2 YNNKEL, per germline (reference sequence). The V and J ends lost 0 bases and 4 bases, in that order; junction bases with no gene match: 11.

This clonotype has a handful of counts. The CDR3 DNA follows: TGCAGTGCTAGAGGTTGGTACGACGAGCAGTACTTC. Protein: CSARGWYDEQYF. The chain links TRBV20-1 to TRBJ2-7; D is undetermined. V was cut by 1 base and J by 5 bases, with 9 bases left in between. Per the germline V gene, CDR1 is DFQATT and CDR2 is SNEGSKA (reference sequence). The CDR3 has 12 residues.

The chain is built from TRBV6-5 and TRBJ2-7, with 7 positions matching TRBD1. This CDR3 contains 16 residues. V shed 0 bases, J shed 3 bases, and the junction held 8 bases outside the gene matches. Germline V lookup: CDR1 MNHEY, CDR2 SVGAGI. CDR3 nucleotides: TGTGCCAGCAGTTACTCGTCCGGGACAGTAGACTACGAGCAGTACTTC. This encodes CASSYSSGTVDYEQYF.

Comment on this clonotype: This may be a read error: a much more frequent sequence differs by one nucleotide. CDR3 amino acids: CASSLAGGDHSPLHF. The DNA for the CDR3 is TGCGCCAGCAGCTTGGCGGGGGGCGACCATTCACCCCTCCACTTT. The rearrangement links TRBV5-1 to TRBJ1-6, with D possibly TRBD1 on 6 matching bases. V lost 0 bases and J 8 bases, leaving 12 bases between the germline ends. This CDR3 comprises 15 residues. Germline V CDR1 and CDR2: SGHRS, YFSETQ.